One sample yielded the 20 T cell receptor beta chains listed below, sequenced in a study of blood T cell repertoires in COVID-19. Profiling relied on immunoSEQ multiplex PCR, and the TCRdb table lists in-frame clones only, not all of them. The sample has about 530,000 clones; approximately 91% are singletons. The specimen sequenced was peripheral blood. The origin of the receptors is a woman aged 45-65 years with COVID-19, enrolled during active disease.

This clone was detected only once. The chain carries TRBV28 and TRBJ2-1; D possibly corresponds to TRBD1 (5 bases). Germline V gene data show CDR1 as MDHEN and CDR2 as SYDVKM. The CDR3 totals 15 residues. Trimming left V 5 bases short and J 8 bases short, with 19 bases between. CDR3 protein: CASSPDTRKVYEQFF. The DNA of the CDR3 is TGTGCCAGCAGTCCGGACACACGCAAGGTCTATGAGCAGTTCTTC.

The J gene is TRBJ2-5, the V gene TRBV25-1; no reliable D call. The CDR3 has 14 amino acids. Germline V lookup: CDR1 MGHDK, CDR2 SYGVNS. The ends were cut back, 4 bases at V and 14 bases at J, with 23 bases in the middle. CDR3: CASSATSDPRLIYF. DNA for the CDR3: TGTGCCAGCAGTGCAACGAGCGATCCCCGTCTAATTTACTTC.

The CDR3 here is CASSLRTGSGYTF. CDR3 nucleotide sequence: TGCGCCAGCAGCTTGAGGACAGGGAGTGGCTACACCTTC. The V and J genes are TRBV5-1 and TRBJ1-2, with 8 bases matching TRBD1. The germline CDR1 and CDR2 sequences are SGHRS and YFSETQ. V was clipped by 1 base and J by 7 bases; unmatched bases: 3. The CDR3 has 13 residues. Supplemented by reference TRBV5-1 and TRBJ1-2, the full variable domain reads KAGVTQTPRYLIKTRGQQVTLSCSPISGHRSVSWYQQTPGQGLQFLFEYFSETQRNKGNFPGRFSGRQFSNSRSEMNVSTLELGDSALYLCASSLRTGSGYTFGSGTRLTVV.

In nucleotides, the CDR3 is TGTGCCAGCAGTTCGTCCCGCGAGATTCGCACTGAAGCTTTCTTT. This translates into CASSSSREIRTEAFF. V gene TRBV6-6 combines with J gene TRBJ1-1; D unclear. This CDR3 contains 15 residues. The V gene's germline CDR1 is MNHNY and CDR2 SVGAGI (reference sequence). The V end was cut by 4 bases, the J end by 4 bases, with 16 bases between.

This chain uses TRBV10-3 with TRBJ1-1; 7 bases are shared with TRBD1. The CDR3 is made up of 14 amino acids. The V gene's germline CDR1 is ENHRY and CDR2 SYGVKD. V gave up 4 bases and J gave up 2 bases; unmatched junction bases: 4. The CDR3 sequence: CAISGIGGNTEAFF. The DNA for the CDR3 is TGTGCCATCAGTGGCATAGGGGGCAACACTGAAGCTTTCTTT.

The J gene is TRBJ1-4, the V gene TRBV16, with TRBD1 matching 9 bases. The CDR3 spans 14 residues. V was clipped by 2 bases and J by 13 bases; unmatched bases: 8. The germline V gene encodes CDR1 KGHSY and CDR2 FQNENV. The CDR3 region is CASSQMDRGGRLFF. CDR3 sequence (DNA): TGTGCCAGCAGCCAAATGGACAGGGGAGGAAGACTGTTTTTT.

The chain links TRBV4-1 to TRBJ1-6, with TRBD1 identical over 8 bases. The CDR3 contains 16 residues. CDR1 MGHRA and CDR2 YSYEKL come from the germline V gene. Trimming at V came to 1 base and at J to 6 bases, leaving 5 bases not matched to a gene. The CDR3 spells CASSQGATGANSPLHF. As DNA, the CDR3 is TGCGCCAGCAGCCAAGGAGCGACAGGGGCTAATTCACCCCTCCACTTT.

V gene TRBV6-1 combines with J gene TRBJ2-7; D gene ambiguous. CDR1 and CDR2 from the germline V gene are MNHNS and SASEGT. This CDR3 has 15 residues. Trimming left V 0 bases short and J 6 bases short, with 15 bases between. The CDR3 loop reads CASSEAQSRSGEQYF. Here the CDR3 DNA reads TGTGCCAGCAGTGAAGCGCAAAGCCGATCGGGCGAGCAGTACTTC.

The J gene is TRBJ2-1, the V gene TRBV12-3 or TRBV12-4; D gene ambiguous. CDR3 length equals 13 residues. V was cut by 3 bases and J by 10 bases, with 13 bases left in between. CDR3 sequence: CASSFDQEGEQFF. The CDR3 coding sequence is TGTGCCAGCAGTTTTGACCAGGAAGGCGAGCAGTTCTTC.

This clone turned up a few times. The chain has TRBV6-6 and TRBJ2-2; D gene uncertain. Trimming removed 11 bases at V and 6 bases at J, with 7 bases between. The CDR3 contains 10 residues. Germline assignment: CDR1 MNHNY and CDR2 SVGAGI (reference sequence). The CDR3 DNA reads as TGTGCCTCTCAGGCCGGGGAGCTGTTTTTT. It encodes CASQAGELFF.

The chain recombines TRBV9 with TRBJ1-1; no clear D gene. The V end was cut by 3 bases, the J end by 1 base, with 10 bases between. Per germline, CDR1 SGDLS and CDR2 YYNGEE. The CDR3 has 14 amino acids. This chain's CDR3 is CASSAGEGNTEAFF. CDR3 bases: TGTGCCAGCAGCGCGGGCGAGGGGAACACTGAAGCTTTCTTT.

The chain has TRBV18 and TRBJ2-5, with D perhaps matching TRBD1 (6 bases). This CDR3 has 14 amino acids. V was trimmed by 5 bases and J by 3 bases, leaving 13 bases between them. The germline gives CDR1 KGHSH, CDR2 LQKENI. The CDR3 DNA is TGTGCCAGCTCATCCAGGACAGAAGAAGAGACCCAGTACTTC. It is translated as CASSSRTEEETQYF.

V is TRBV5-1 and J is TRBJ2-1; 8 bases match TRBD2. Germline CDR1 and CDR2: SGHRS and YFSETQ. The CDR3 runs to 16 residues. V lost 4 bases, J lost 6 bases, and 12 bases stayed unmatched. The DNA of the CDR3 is TGCGCCAGCAGCCCCTTGCCGGGACTAGGGTCCAATGAGCAGTTCTTC. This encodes CASSPLPGLGSNEQFF.

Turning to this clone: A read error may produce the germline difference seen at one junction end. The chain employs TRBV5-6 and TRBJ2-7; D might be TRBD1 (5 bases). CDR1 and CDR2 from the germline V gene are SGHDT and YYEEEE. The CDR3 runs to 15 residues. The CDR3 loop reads CASSLGVFQGYDQYF. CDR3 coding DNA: TGTGCCAGCAGCTTGGGAGTTTTCCAGGGCTACGATCAGTACTTC.

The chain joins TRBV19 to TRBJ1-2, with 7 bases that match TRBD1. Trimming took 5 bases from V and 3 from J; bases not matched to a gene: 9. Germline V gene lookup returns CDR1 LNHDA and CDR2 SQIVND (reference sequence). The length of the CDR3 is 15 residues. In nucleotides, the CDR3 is TGTGCCAGTAGTGAAAGGACAGGACTCGACTATGGCTACACCTTC. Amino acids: CASSERTGLDYGYTF.

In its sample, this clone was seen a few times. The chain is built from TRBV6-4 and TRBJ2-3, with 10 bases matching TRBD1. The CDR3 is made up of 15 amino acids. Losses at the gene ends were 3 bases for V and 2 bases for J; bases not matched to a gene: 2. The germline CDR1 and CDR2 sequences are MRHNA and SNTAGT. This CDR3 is CASSEDRGTTDTQYF. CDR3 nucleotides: TGTGCCAGCAGTGAGGACAGGGGGACCACAGATACGCAGTATTTT.

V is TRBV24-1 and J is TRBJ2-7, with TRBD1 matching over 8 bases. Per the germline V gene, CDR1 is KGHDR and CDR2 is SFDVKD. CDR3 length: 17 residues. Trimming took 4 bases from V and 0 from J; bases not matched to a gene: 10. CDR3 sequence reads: CATSEYSGTGDSYEQYF. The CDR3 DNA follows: TGTGCCACCAGTGAATACTCCGGGACAGGTGACTCCTACGAGCAGTACTTC.

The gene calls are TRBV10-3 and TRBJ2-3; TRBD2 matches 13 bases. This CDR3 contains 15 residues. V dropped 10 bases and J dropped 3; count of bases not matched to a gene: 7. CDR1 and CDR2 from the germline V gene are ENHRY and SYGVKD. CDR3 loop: CATGTSGERTDTQYF. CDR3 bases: TGTGCCACCGGGACTAGCGGGGAAAGGACAGATACGCAGTATTTT.

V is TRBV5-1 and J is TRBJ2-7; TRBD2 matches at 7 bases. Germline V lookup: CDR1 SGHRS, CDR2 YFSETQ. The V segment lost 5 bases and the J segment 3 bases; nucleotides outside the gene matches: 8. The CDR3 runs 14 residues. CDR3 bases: TGCGCCAGCAGGCGGGGGACGGATTACTACGAGCAGTACTTC. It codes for CASRRGTDYYEQYF.

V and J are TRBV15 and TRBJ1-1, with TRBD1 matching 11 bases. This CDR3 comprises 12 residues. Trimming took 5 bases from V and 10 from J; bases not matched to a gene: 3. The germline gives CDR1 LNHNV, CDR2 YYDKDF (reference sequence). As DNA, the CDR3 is TGTGCCACCAGCCTTGGACAGGGGGCAGCTTTCTTT. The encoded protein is CATSLGQGAAFF. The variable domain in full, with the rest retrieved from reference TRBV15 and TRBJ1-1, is DAMVIQNPRYQVTQFGKPVTLSCSQTLNHNVMYWYQQKSSQAPKLLFHYYDKDFNNEADTPDNFQSRRPNTSFCFLDIRSPGLGDTAMYLCATSLGQGAAFFGQGTRLTVV.